What follows is one T cell receptor (beta chain) and its context. What antigen it recognizes has not been identified. No quality values exist for individual bases; no much larger clone is one base distant. The listed sequencing device is Illumina HiSeq 1500. The public reads were reanalyzed by TCRdb: fastp trimming at Q25, MiXCR alignment, in-frame beta chains only. Rows with a matching CDR3 protein are joined into one entry that keeps the most common DNA and genes. This sample comprises about 770,000 distinct CDR3 sequences, under 35% of them detected only once. In total, the top ten clones hold roughly 13% of the sample. CDR1 and CDR2 are read off the germline V gene as ENHRY and SYGVKD. The CDR3 runs 15 residues from the cysteine to the phenylalanine. Only CDR3 DNA remains: 45 bases, in frame from the first base. Cut back by 2 bases and 13 bases, the V and J ends lie 23 bases apart. This record belongs to a study of T cell repertoires in cytomegalovirus infection (dated by TCRdb to between 2019 and 2020). About the investigation overall: Recently identified HLA-C-restricted CMV epitopes, whose presentation resists viral immunomodulation, were targeted by peptide stimulations together with well-studied HLA-B-restricted epitopes. Donor HLA type was relevant to the analysis, as public TCR beta signatures indicated carriage of CMV infection together with the matching HLA type. What the research found in general, with its limitations: Cumulative frequency of public TCR beta family members discriminated carriers of CMV infection plus the relevant HLA type in this cohort and an independent 352-donor cohort. The ex vivo response was dominated by HLA-C-restricted CMV-specific TCR beta clonotypes, which also provided the single most frequent clonotype in two of eight donors.

This sample's treatment or condition label indicates: in vitro stimulation with specific CMV peptide epitopes to enrich CMV-specific T cells. The sequence derives from a human donor in good health (CMV status not recorded). Some clones in this sample may be carry-over from other donors' samples. In this chain, TRBV10-3 is recombined with TRBJ1-1, with TRBD1 perhaps the D gene, on 6 matching bases. The sample here was cultured CD8+ T cells from PBMCs, taken from culture after CMV antigen stimulation. CDR3 loop: CAISERSGARAWGFF. The nucleotide sequence is given as TGTGCCATCAGTGAGAGGTCAGGGGCCCGCGCTTGGGGTTTCTTT.